One and the same sample provided the 25 T cell receptor beta chains below, sequenced in a study of beta chain features in type 1 diabetes. Study-level findings and limits: Shorter TCRB CDR3s, moderately but significantly so, marked every one of the four CD4+ subsets in Type 1 diabetes patients.

TCRB transcripts that were expressed got sequenced, as all of the isolated RNA had been reverse transcribed. TCRdb's copy holds only in-frame clones and misses some; the assay was immunoSEQ multiplex PCR. Here the sample spans tens of thousands of clones, roughly two fifths being singletons. For these TCRs, the target antigens are not known. The sample comprised Tregs from blood. These receptor sequences come from a man between 25 and 39 years old with type 1 diabetes.

This chain uses TRBV2 with TRBJ1-5; D unclear. Germline V lookup: CDR1 SNHLY, CDR2 FYNNEI. The CDR3 covers 13 residues. Trimming removed 6 bases at V and 1 base at J, with 7 bases between. The CDR3 nucleotides are TGTGCCAGCAGGGCGGAAAGCAATCAGCCCCAGCATTTT. Protein sequence: CASRAESNQPQHF.

J is TRBJ1-6 and V is TRBV5-4, with TRBD1 identical over 7 bases. The V segment lost 4 bases and the J segment 9 bases; nucleotides outside the gene matches: 10. The CDR3 runs 15 residues. From germline, CDR1 is SGHNT and CDR2 YYREEE (reference sequence). Here the CDR3 DNA reads TGTGCCAGCAGCCCCACCGGGGACAGCCGTTCACCCCTCCACTTT. Translated, it gives CASSPTGDSRSPLHF.

This clone was found a few times. The rearrangement links TRBV29-1 to TRBJ2-4, with a possible D match to TRBD1 (5 bases). Trimming pared 2 bases from V and 1 base from J, leaving 6 bases between. CDR1 is SQVTM, CDR2 ANQGSEA, per germline. The CDR3 loop spans 13 amino acids. The CDR3 loop is CSVESGAKNIQYF. Here the CDR3 DNA reads TGCAGCGTTGAATCAGGGGCCAAAAACATTCAGTACTTC. Full variable domain (outside the CDR3, taken from reference TRBV29-1 and TRBJ2-4): SAVISQKPSRDICQRGTSLTIQCQVDSQVTMMFWYRQQPGQSLTLIATANQGSEATYESGFVIDKFPISRPNLTFSTLTVSNMSPEDSSIYLCSVESGAKNIQYFGAGTRLSVL.

The genes are TRBV29-1 and TRBJ2-1, with D perhaps TRBD1 (5 bases). V was pared by 4 bases and J by 5 bases, with 9 bases between. CDR3 length equals 12 residues. The germline CDR1 and CDR2 sequences are SQVTM and ANQGSEA. The CDR3 loop is CSVAQGNNEQFF. The CDR3 nucleotides read TGCAGCGTTGCGCAGGGAAACAATGAGCAGTTCTTC.

Sample share makes this clone medium-sized. The chain carries TRBV5-6 and TRBJ2-3; 8 bases align to TRBD2. V shed 4 bases, J shed 5 bases, and the junction held 0 bases outside the gene matches. Germline V gene lookup returns CDR1 SGHDT and CDR2 YYEEEE. The CDR3 covers 12 residues. Here the CDR3 reads CASSRGGDTQYF. CDR3 DNA: TGTGCCAGCAGCCGGGGGGGAGATACGCAGTATTTT.

This chain connects TRBV2 to TRBJ1-2, with 11 bases lining up with TRBD1. Germline loops: CDR1 SNHLY, CDR2 FYNNEI. CDR3 length: 15 amino acids. Trimming took 6 bases from V and 8 from J; bases not matched to a gene: 11. In nucleotides, the CDR3 is TGTGCCAGCAGAGGTTCCGGGACAGGGGGTCACGGCTACACCTTC. It is translated as CASRGSGTGGHGYTF.

The sample holds a few counts of this clone. This CDR3 is also generated by other DNA sequences in the sample. The chain has TRBV19 and TRBJ2-2; D might be TRBD1 (5 bases). Germline assignment: CDR1 LNHDA and CDR2 SQIVND (reference sequence). V was trimmed by 7 bases and J by 1 base, leaving 13 bases between them. The CDR3 is made up of 15 amino acids. The CDR3 reads CASTLAGLNTGELFF. CDR3 DNA sequence: TGTGCCAGTACCCTTGCAGGGTTGAACACCGGGGAGCTGTTTTTT.

This rearrangement joins TRBV28 to TRBJ2-4; 9 bases map to TRBD1. The germline gives CDR1 MDHEN, CDR2 SYDVKM. V shed 6 bases and J 7 bases; nucleotides not matched to a gene: 7. The CDR3 covers 14 residues. DNA of the CDR3: TGTGCCAGCAGCCAACCAGGACAGGGGAACATTCAGTACTTC. This codes for CASSQPGQGNIQYF.

In its sample, this clone was seen a few times. V and J are TRBV5-1 and TRBJ2-1; 10 nucleotides align to TRBD2. This CDR3 region has 15 residues. V lost 2 bases to trimming and J lost 6 bases; unmatched junction nucleotides: 5. Germline CDR1 and CDR2: SGHRS and YFSETQ. The CDR3 sequence is CASSFRAGGANEQFF. The CDR3 region has the DNA TGCGCCAGCAGCTTTCGAGCGGGAGGGGCCAATGAGCAGTTCTTC.

The chain recombines TRBV5-1 with TRBJ2-5, with D hard to call. V was cut by 6 bases and J by 2 bases, with 11 bases left in between. The CDR3 covers 13 residues. Germline V CDR1 and CDR2: SGHRS, YFSETQ. The CDR3, as DNA: TGCGCCAGCACTCTGACTTCTCAAGAGACCCAGTACTTC. Protein product: CASTLTSQETQYF.

The genes are TRBV7-2 and TRBJ2-1; the D gene is possibly TRBD1 (6 bases). V dropped 8 bases and J dropped 3 bases, with 17 bases sitting between them. CDR1 SGHTA and CDR2 FQGNSA come from the germline V gene. CDR3 length: 15 residues. Here the CDR3 reads CASEIPGHGYNEQFF. The CDR3 DNA reads TGTGCCAGCGAAATCCCGGGACACGGCTACAATGAGCAGTTCTTC.

The chain recombines TRBV5-1 with TRBJ1-4; TRBD1 is a possible D gene (5 bases). Trimming took off 4 bases at V and 10 bases at J, with 17 bases between the two ends. The CDR3 length is 14 residues. From germline, CDR1 is SGHRS and CDR2 YFSETQ. CDR3 nucleotides: TGCGCCAGCAGCGTCGACAGTGCCGAGGCAAAACTGTTTTTT. This codes for CASSVDSAEAKLFF.

V gene TRBV6-1 combines with J gene TRBJ2-1; 7 positions agree with TRBD1. Unmatched junction bases numbered 6, after V lost 5 bases and J lost 2 bases. The germline V gene encodes CDR1 MNHNS and CDR2 SASEGT. The CDR3 extends over 15 amino acids. CDR3 loop: CASSLDRFTYNEQFF. CDR3 in DNA: TGTGCCAGCAGTCTGGACAGGTTTACCTACAATGAGCAGTTCTTC.

This clone was seen more than once but under ten times. J is TRBJ1-2 and V is TRBV2, with a tentative D call TRBD1 (6 bases). CDR1 is SNHLY, CDR2 FYNNEI, per germline. V shed 6 bases and J shed 6 bases, with 26 bases lying between them. CDR3 length equals 17 residues. The CDR3 is CASSPSTPGHPKNGYTF. CDR3 DNA: TGTGCCAGCAGCCCCTCGACCCCGGGACACCCAAAGAATGGCTACACCTTC.

This clone was seen only a few times. The chain joins TRBV7-8 to TRBJ1-1; D ambiguous. With 3 bases removed from V and 1 base from J, the gap between germline ends came to 9 bases. There are 14 residues in the CDR3. CDR1 and CDR2 (germline): SGHVS, FQNEAQ. CDR3 protein: CASSFGHSNTEAFF. Here the CDR3 DNA reads TGTGCCAGCAGCTTTGGTCACTCGAACACTGAAGCTTTCTTT.

The table lists this clone with a few counts. This chain links TRBV5-8 with TRBJ1-5; D gene unclear. Between the trimmed V and J ends, which lost 4 bases and 3 bases, there was a span of 14 bases. CDR1 is SGHTS and CDR2 is YDEGEE in the germline V gene. This CDR3 comprises 15 residues. The CDR3, as DNA: TGTGCCAGCAGCCTCTACCCCCCTTTCAATCAGCCCCAGCATTTT. Protein: CASSLYPPFNQPQHF. The whole variable domain, filled in from reference TRBV5-8 and TRBJ1-5, reads EAGVTQSPTHLIKTRGQQATLRCSPISGHTSVYWYQQALGLGLQFLLWYDEGEERNRGNFPPRFSGRQFPNYSSELNVNALELEDSALYLCASSLYPPFNQPQHFGDGTRLSIL.

V and J are TRBV7-2 and TRBJ2-2; 8 bases match TRBD2. The V gene's germline CDR1 is SGHTA and CDR2 FQGNSA. Trimming cost V 3 bases and J 3 bases; bases outside gene matches: 9. The CDR3 extends over 17 amino acids. DNA of the CDR3: TGTGCCAGCAGCTTCCGTAGGAGCGGGAGACACACCGGGGAGCTGTTTTTT. Encoded protein: CASSFRRSGRHTGELFF.

This clone occurred a few times. One end of the junction does not line up with germline, which may come from a read error. The J gene is TRBJ2-1, the V gene TRBV9, with 10 bases aligning to TRBD1. CDR1 is SGDLS and CDR2 is YYNGEE in the germline V gene. CDR3 length: 15 amino acids. CDR3: CASSPGTGVYDEQFF. The CDR3 coding sequence is TGTGCCAGCAGCCCCGGGACAGGGGTCTACGATGAGCAGTTCTTC. The full variable domain, rest sourced from reference TRBV9 and TRBJ2-1, is DSGVTQTPKHLITATGQRVTLRCSPRSGDLSVYWYQQSLDQGLQFLIQYYNGEERAKGNILERFSAQQFPDLHSELNLSSLELGDSALYFCASSPGTGVYDEQFFGPGTRLTVL.

This clone has only a few counts. The chain recombines TRBV10-3 with TRBJ2-2; D ambiguous. The CDR3 spans 15 residues. With 4 bases removed from V and 0 bases from J, the gap between germline ends came to 9 bases. Germline V gene sequence: CDR1 ENHRY, CDR2 SYGVKD. The CDR3 sequence: CAISGGLANTGELFF. Here the CDR3 DNA reads TGTGCCATCAGTGGTGGTCTAGCGAACACCGGGGAGCTGTTTTTT.

In its sample, this clone was seen a few times. The chain uses TRBV28 and TRBJ2-5, with 7 bases lining up with TRBD1. The J segment lost 2 bases and the V segment lost 5 bases, leaving 5 bases of the junction unmatched. The CDR3 loop spans 14 amino acids. Germline V CDR1 and CDR2: MDHEN, SYDVKM. The CDR3 here is CASSQRGRQETQYF. In DNA, the CDR3 is TGTGCCAGCAGTCAAAGGGGGCGACAAGAGACCCAGTACTTC.

The CDR3 loop reads CASSKGPPQGYGYTF. The CDR3 bases are TGTGCCAGCAGCAAGGGACCCCCACAGGGCTATGGCTACACCTTC. The gene calls are TRBV27 and TRBJ1-2; weak D call: TRBD1 (6 bases). Trimming left V 6 bases short and J 4 bases short, with 18 bases between. The CDR3 runs 15 residues. In germline, CDR1 is MNHEY, CDR2 SMNVEV (reference sequence).

The rearrangement links TRBV27 to TRBJ1-2; D ambiguous. With 5 bases removed from V and 7 bases from J, the gap between germline ends came to 11 bases. CDR3 size: 12 residues. Germline CDR1 MNHEY, CDR2 SMNVEV (reference sequence). As DNA, the CDR3 is TGTGCCAGCAGTCCCCCTCGGGGTGGCTACACCTTC. Encoded protein: CASSPPRGGYTF.

This clone was seen a few times. This chain links TRBV5-1 with TRBJ2-3; 15 nucleotides line up with TRBD2. CDR1 is SGHRS and CDR2 is YFSETQ in the germline V gene. Unmatched junction bases numbered 5, after V lost 3 bases and J lost 9 bases. This CDR3 contains 15 residues. Written as DNA, the CDR3 is TGCGCCAGCAGCTCGGGACTAGCGGGAGGTGACACGCAGTATTTT. It codes for CASSSGLAGGDTQYF.

The V and J genes are TRBV21-1 and TRBJ1-5; the table's D call, TRBD1, has no DNA check behind it. TRBV21-1 is marked as a pseudogene. This CDR3 has 15 amino acids. Here the CDR3 DNA reads TGTGCCAGCAGTGGAGCAGGGCAGGGGCGTCAGCCCCAGCATTTT. Protein sequence: CASSGAGQGRQPQHF.

This chain links TRBV28 with TRBJ2-1; unclear D gene. V was shortened by 2 bases and J by 9 bases, with 14 bases between the two germline ends. The length of the CDR3 is 14 residues. Per the germline V gene, CDR1 is MDHEN and CDR2 is SYDVKM. DNA for the CDR3: TGTGCCAGCAGTTTAGTACTCCTAGTCACTGAGCAGTTCTTC. Its protein product is CASSLVLLVTEQFF.